This TCR beta chain was captured by sequencing in a study of cytomegalovirus exposure and HLA in healthy donors. For the study at large: Roughly 85 million unique TCRs from HLA-typed donors made up an early data release.

The germline gives CDR1 MGHRA, CDR2 YSYEKL. V shed 4 bases and J shed 4 bases, with 18 bases lying between them. The CDR3 totals 16 residues. The PCR was carried out with 60 Vbeta primers and 13 Jbeta primers. Here immunoSEQ multiplex PCR was the method, and the copy in TCRdb shows in-frame clones only, minus some. The profile shows about 160,000 clones, 81% of them singletons. The source material was PBMCs. The chain recombines TRBV4-1 with TRBJ2-3; TRBD1 might be the D (8 bases). This receptor was identified in a woman aged 18-35 years in good health and CMV-seronegative. CDR3 region: CASSRGAGQAADTQYF. Here the CDR3 DNA reads TGCGCCAGCAGCCGAGGAGCGGGACAGGCTGCAGATACGCAGTATTTT.